This T cell receptor beta chain derives from a study of CD8+CD57+ T cells in acquired aplastic anemia. All sequencing subjects had displayed CD8+CD57+ cell expansion on flow cytometry. Severe acquired aplastic anemia was present in every patient. Study-level points and caveats: Almost 30 CD8+ CDR3 sequences occurred in both the patients and the controls. Levels of CD8+ Simpson's diversity were not significantly distinct in patients versus controls.

CDR1 is SEHNR and CDR2 is FQNEAQ in the germline V gene (reference sequence). There are 14 residues in the CDR3. On this clonotype itself: Its antigen remains unknown. A junction boundary mismatches the germline segment, possibly from a read error.

The template for TCR beta VDJ and CDR3 sequence profiling was genomic DNA. TCRdb processed the reads anew with MiXCR; each CDR3 protein has one entry. The sample holds a few hundred thousand distinct CDR3 sequences, about 80% seen once. The sequence was collected from a human donor with aplastic anemia. The rearrangement uses TRBV7-9 and TRBJ2-3; D might be TRBD2 (6 bases). Sequenced sample: sorted CD4+, CD8+, or CD8+CD57+ T cells (not recorded which) from PBMCs. CDR3 nucleotides: TGTGCCAGCAGCTTAGCGGGAGGCCGGGGTACGCAGGATTTT. Translating it yields CASSLAGGRGTQDF. Full variable domain (rest looked up from reference TRBV7-9 and TRBJ2-3): DTGVSQNPRHKITKRGQNVTFRCDPISEHNRLYWYRQTLGQGPEFLTYFQNEAQLEKSRLLSDRFSAERPKGSFSTLEIQRTEQGDSAMYLCASSLAGGRGTQDFGPGTRLTVL.